The clone carrying this T cell receptor (beta chain) has more than one count but fewer than ten. This record comes from a study of blood T cells in healthy people across ages. V lost 5 bases and J lost 4, with 6 bases in between. The CDR3 covers 13 residues. A second about 7 to 12 cycle PCR used barcoded and J-beta primers. TCRdb re-called the 5' RACE reads through MiXCR, storing one row per CDR3 protein. The table has about 1.5 million distinct CDR3 sequences, roughly two fifths seen once. V gene TRBV12-3 or TRBV12-4 combines with J gene TRBJ2-6; no definite D call. The sequencing sample was made of blood. This receptor was identified in a woman between 18 and 29 years old in good health. The DNA of the CDR3 is TGTGCCAGCAGTCCTGGGGGGGCCAACGTCCTGACTTTC. Translation gives CASSPGGANVLTF.